This entry concerns a single TCR beta chain. The data belong to a study of cytomegalovirus exposure and HLA in healthy donors. V lost 0 bases and J lost 5; bases outside the gene matches: 7. In germline, CDR1 is LNHDA, CDR2 SQIVND (reference sequence). The CDR3 loop spans 16 amino acids. This PCR relied on a set of 60 Vbeta primers and 13 Jbeta primers. Repertoires were generated with immunoSEQ multiplex PCR, while TCRdb's copy carries only in-frame clones and drops some. The table has tens of thousands of clones, around 79% seen once; the top ten hold approximately 4.6%. V is TRBV19 and J is TRBJ2-5; TRBD2 agrees at 9 bases. The sample comprised PBMCs. The receptor's source is a man aged 35-49 years in good health and CMV-seronegative. As DNA, the CDR3 is TGTGCCAGTAGTATAGAAGGCGGGAGGGCCGGTGAGACCCAGTACTTC. Translation gives CASSIEGGRAGETQYF.